Listed below are T cell receptor beta chains from one sample, sequenced in a study of shared T cell receptors in the human thymus. Method: immunoSEQ multiplex PCR; TCRdb's copy keeps in-frame clones and lacks some. Among roughly 560,000 clones listed, approximately 78% were seen once. This sample was shared with a second study, whose subject was human thymus T cells.

The sample comprised thymocytes. The receptors originated from a boy under three years old with a congenital heart defect. The CDR3 runs from the conserved cysteine through the conserved F or W. Fields, in order: J gene, clone size, D gene, V gene, CDR3 protein, CDR3 DNA. D genes are given only for firm matches. Some rows mark clone size as missing; the rest say once, few, many or name a class of expanded clone.

TRBJ2-5	NA	NA	TRBV13	CASSLGYRAEVGETQYF	TGTGCCAGCAGCTTAGGCTACAGGGCAGAAGTCGGAGAGACCCAGTACTTC
TRBJ2-1	NA	TRBD2	TRBV6-4	CASRTGTSGNNEQFF	TGTGCCAGCAGGACCGGGACTAGCGGAAACAATGAGCAGTTCTTC
TRBJ2-1	once	NA	TRBV29-1	CSVEFPGWSQFF	TGCAGCGTTGAGTTCCCGGGGTGGTCACAGTTCTTC
TRBJ2-1	NA	TRBD2	TRBV7-2	CASSLPKGLAGEDDNEQFF	TGTGCCAGCAGCTTACCCAAGGGACTAGCGGGAGAAGACGACAATGAGCAGTTCTTC
TRBJ2-1	NA	TRBD2	TRBV6-1	CASSAHLAGTYNEQFF	TGTGCCAGCAGTGCCCACCTAGCGGGGACCTACAATGAGCAGTTCTTC
TRBJ2-5	NA	TRBD2	TRBV14	CASSQDPLGTSGRHCEETQYF	TGTGCCAGCAGCCAAGATCCCCTCGGGACTAGCGGGAGACATTGTGAAGAGACCCAGTACTTC
TRBJ1-2	NA	TRBD1	TRBV5-1	CASSPRTGNNYGYTF	TGCGCCAGCAGCCCCCGGACAGGGAATAACTATGGCTACACCTTC
TRBJ2-7	NA	TRBD2	TRBV6-1	CASSDPGLAGRGYEQYF	TGTGCCAGCAGTGACCCGGGACTAGCGGGGAGGGGCTACGAGCAGTACTTC
TRBJ1-1	NA	TRBD1	TRBV5-1	CASSLGTDPNTEAFF	TGCGCCAGCAGTTTGGGGACAGACCCGAACACTGAAGCTTTCTTT
TRBJ2-7	NA	TRBD2	TRBV7-2	CASAGDPSGRGGEQYF	TGTGCCAGCGCCGGGGACCCTAGCGGGAGAGGCGGAGAGCAGTACTTC
TRBJ2-3	once	TRBD2	TRBV28	CASRGIAGGTDTQYF	TGTGCCAGCAGGGGGATAGCGGGGGGCACAGATACGCAGTATTTT
TRBJ1-2	NA	TRBD1	TRBV11-3	CASSLDFGPEPGQVGYTF	TGTGCCAGCAGCTTAGATTTCGGTCCCGAACCCGGACAGGTCGGCTACACCTTC
TRBJ1-4	few	NA	TRBV30	CAWNAGRRNEKLFF	TGTGCCTGGAATGCCGGCCGGAGGAATGAAAAACTGTTTTTT
TRBJ2-3	NA	NA	TRBV12-5	CASGPPIGRGRDTQYF	TGTGCTAGTGGTCCCCCGATAGGCAGGGGAAGAGATACGCAGTATTTT
TRBJ2-5	NA	TRBD1	TRBV5-6	CASSLAWAGGRETQYF	TGTGCCAGCAGCTTGGCGTGGGCAGGGGGCAGGGAGACCCAGTACTTC
TRBJ2-7	NA	TRBD1	TRBV19	CASSPRDRLPPQDEQYF	TGTGCCAGTAGCCCTAGGGACAGACTTCCCCCACAGGACGAGCAGTACTTC
TRBJ2-7	few	NA	TRBV10-1	CASSESTSSEQYF	TGCGCCAGCAGTGAGTCCACTAGCAGCGAGCAGTACTTC
TRBJ1-1	NA	NA	TRBV2	CASSAAGISSGTEAFF	TGTGCCAGCAGTGCGGCCGGGATTTCGAGCGGCACTGAAGCTTTCTTT
TRBJ1-5	NA	NA	TRBV11-2	CASSLGPGDHQPQHF	TGTGCCAGCAGCTTGGGTCCAGGGGATCATCAGCCCCAGCATTTT
TRBJ2-1	NA	TRBD2	TRBV6-5	CASRILAGGPVEQFF	TGTGCCAGCAGAATACTAGCGGGAGGGCCTGTTGAGCAGTTCTTC
TRBJ2-7	NA	NA	TRBV11-2	CASSERGRGSYEQYF	TGTGCCAGCAGCGAACGTGGACGGGGCTCCTACGAGCAGTACTTC
TRBJ2-5	NA	NA	TRBV2	CASTRAGGTQYF	TGTGCCAGCACCCGGGCCGGGGGGACCCAGTACTTC
TRBJ2-5	NA	NA	TRBV27	CASRLLGKGQRDLKWETQYF	TGTGCCAGCAGACTATTGGGGAAAGGACAGCGGGACTTAAAATGGGAGACCCAGTACTTC
TRBJ2-1	NA	TRBD2	TRBV30	CASGVAGVPNEQFF	TGTGCCTCGGGGGTGGCGGGAGTGCCCAATGAGCAGTTCTTC
TRBJ1-5	NA	NA	TRBV5-8	CASSLYYRGNQPQHF	TGTGCCAGCAGCTTGTATTACAGGGGCAATCAGCCCCAGCATTTT
TRBJ1-1	NA	NA	TRBV12-5	CASGLPGHGYTEAFF	TGTGCTAGTGGTTTACCAGGGCACGGGTACACTGAAGCTTTCTTT
TRBJ2-4	once	TRBD2	TRBV12-5	CASGLAGLAGDGIQYF	TGTGCTAGTGGTTTAGCTGGACTAGCGGGAGATGGCATTCAGTACTTC
TRBJ1-1	NA	NA	TRBV12-5	CASGLVRAPGVLNTEAFF	TGTGCTAGTGGTTTGGTACGAGCCCCCGGGGTTCTGAACACTGAAGCTTTCTTT
TRBJ1-2	NA	TRBD1	TRBV6-1	CASSLQGTNYGYTF	TGTGCCAGCAGTCTACAGGGGACTAACTATGGCTACACCTTC
TRBJ1-1	NA	NA	TRBV27	CASRPTAMNTEAFF	TGTGCCAGCAGGCCGACAGCAATGAACACTGAAGCTTTCTTT
TRBJ1-1	once	TRBD1	TRBV19	CASSWGTGVTEAFF	TGTGCCAGTAGTTGGGGGACAGGGGTCACTGAAGCTTTCTTT
TRBJ1-1	few	NA	TRBV20-1	CSGTRNTEAFF	TGCAGTGGAACCAGGAACACTGAAGCTTTCTTT
TRBJ2-1	NA	TRBD2	TRBV5-6	CASSSLGLELLSEQFF	TGTGCCAGCAGCTCCCTGGGACTAGAGCTTCTGAGTGAGCAGTTCTTC
TRBJ1-2	NA	NA	TRBV20-1	CSAQGGYTF	TGCAGTGCTCAGGGTGGCTACACCTTC
TRBJ2-7	NA	NA	TRBV28	CASRGVSYEQYF	TGTGCCAGCAGAGGAGTTTCCTACGAGCAGTACTTC
TRBJ2-1	once	TRBD2	TRBV11-1	CASSLGSGGRSYNEQFF	TGTGCCAGCAGCTTAGGATCGGGCGGGAGGTCCTACAATGAGCAGTTCTTC
TRBJ2-5	NA	TRBD2	TRBV6-5	CASSFGAGVETQYF	TGTGCCAGCAGTTTTGGAGCGGGAGTGGAGACCCAGTACTTC
TRBJ1-5	once	TRBD1	TRBV7-2	CASSWGQPLSNQPQHF	TGTGCCAGCAGCTGGGGACAGCCCCTTAGCAATCAGCCCCAGCATTTT
TRBJ2-1	few	TRBD2	TRBV4-2	CASSQDLASGRAYNEQFF	TGTGCCAGCAGCCAAGATCTCGCTAGCGGGAGGGCCTACAATGAGCAGTTCTTC
TRBJ1-5	NA	TRBD1	TRBV7-9	CASSWDRVSNQPQHF	TGTGCCAGCAGTTGGGACAGGGTGAGCAATCAGCCCCAGCATTTT
TRBJ2-1	NA	NA	TRBV4-2	CASSQDLRLASFLYNEQFF	TGTGCCAGCAGCCAAGATCTTAGGCTAGCCTCCTTCCTATACAATGAGCAGTTCTTC